These 6 T cell receptor beta chains originate from one sample sequenced in a study of CD8 T cells in Susac syndrome. A quantity of roughly 0.5 to 1 ug RNA underwent reverse transcription using random hexamers. TCRdb passed the immunoSEQ multiplex PCR reads through MiXCR, listing each CDR3 protein once. The sample yields some 76,000 distinct CDR3 sequences, around 90% seen once. The material sequenced was CD8+ T cells from PBMCs. These receptors were taken from a human donor with multiple sclerosis.

V and J are TRBV2 and TRBJ2-1; D might be TRBD2 (5 bases). Germline V gene lookup returns CDR1 SNHLY and CDR2 FYNNEI. The CDR3 is 14 amino acids. V was shortened by 8 bases and J by 1 base, with 12 bases between the two germline ends. The CDR3 DNA is TGTGCCAGCGGGCGGGCGGAGTCCTACAATGAGCAGTTCTTC. It codes for CASGRAESYNEQFF.

This chain links TRBV4-3 with TRBJ2-1, with TRBD2 matching over 12 bases. V shed 0 bases, J shed 8 bases, and the junction held 8 bases outside the gene matches. The CDR3 contains 17 residues. Looked up from germline, CDR1 is LGHNA and CDR2 is YSLEER. The CDR3 sequence is CASSQDDLAGGPDEQFF. The CDR3 region has the DNA TGCGCCAGCAGCCAAGACGACCTAGCGGGAGGGCCGGATGAGCAGTTCTTC.

This sequence joins TRBV3-1 and TRBJ1-5; TRBD1 might be the D (5 bases). V dropped 1 base and J dropped 6 bases, with 10 bases sitting between them. CDR1 and CDR2 from the germline V gene are LGHDT and YNNKEL (reference sequence). This CDR3 contains 14 residues. This CDR3 is CASSQVRDGQPQHF. As DNA, the CDR3 is TGTGCCAGCAGCCAAGTCAGGGACGGTCAGCCCCAGCATTTT.

The DNA of the CDR3 is TGTGCCAGCAGGGCTGACAGAGCAACTAATGAAAAACTGTTTTTT. Its protein product is CASRADRATNEKLFF. This chain links TRBV12-3 or TRBV12-4 with TRBJ1-4, with D perhaps matching TRBD1 (5 bases). This CDR3 comprises 15 residues. Trimming shortened V by 6 bases and J by 0 bases, and 11 bases separated the two germline ends.

The genes are TRBV19 and TRBJ1-5; D is unresolved. The germline CDR1 and CDR2 sequences are LNHDA and SQIVND (reference sequence). The CDR3 totals 12 residues. V was shortened by 10 bases and J by 4 bases, with 11 bases between the two germline ends. The CDR3 bases are TGTGCCACCGGACCGGGTAATCAGCCCCAGCATTTT. Translating it yields CATGPGNQPQHF. Full variable domain (outside the CDR3, taken from reference TRBV19 and TRBJ1-5): DGGITQSPKYLFRKEGQNVTLSCEQNLNHDAMYWYRQDPGQGLRLIYYSQIVNDFQKGDIAEGYSVSREKKESFPLTVTSAQKNPTAFYLCATGPGNQPQHFGDGTRLSIL.

The V call is TRBV10-3, the J call TRBJ2-2, with a tentative D call TRBD1 (6 bases). Between the trimmed V and J ends, which lost 6 bases and 2 bases, there was a span of 13 bases. Germline-derived CDR1 and CDR2 are ENHRY and SYGVKD. The CDR3 length is 15 residues. CDR3 loop: CAIRFSGTNTGELFF. In DNA, the CDR3 is TGTGCCATCAGATTTTCCGGGACAAACACCGGGGAGCTGTTTTTT.